Below, 15 T cell receptor beta chains from the same sample are listed, as sequenced in a study of persistence of HIV-infected CD4 T cells. The immunoSEQ assay was version 4, run in survey mode. Using immunoSEQ multiplex PCR, the repertoire was profiled, and TCRdb retains in-frame clones only, with some absent. The profile covers about 50,000 clones, with around 80% appearing a single time and 3% taken by the ten largest. Lysates of CMV-infected fibroblasts at around 9.9 ug/mL stimulated these cells. CD40L-negative CD69-negative CD45RO-high memory CD4+ T cells were sorted as populations depleted of antigen-responding cells. No antigen is known for these receptors. The sequences come from CD4+ T cells sorted from PBMCs after 18-hour stimulation, collected from a patient who received antiretroviral therapy. These receptor sequences come from an adult man with HIV who was CMV-seropositive.

Only a few counts were recorded for this clone. The chain links TRBV7-2 to TRBJ1-1; D uncertain. The germline gives CDR1 SGHTA, CDR2 FQGNSA. This CDR3 contains 15 residues. The V gene lost 0 bases and the J gene lost 3 bases, with 11 bases spanning the gap. In DNA, the CDR3 is TGTGCCAGCAGCTTAGCGATGAGCGGGGACACTGAAGCTTTCTTT. Translation gives CASSLAMSGDTEAFF. Filled out from reference TRBV7-2 and TRBJ1-1, the complete variable domain reads GAGVSQSPSNKVTEKGKDVELRCDPISGHTALYWYRQSLGQGLEFLIYFQGNSAPDKSGLPSDRFSAERTGGSVSTLTIQRTQQEDSAVYLCASSLAMSGDTEAFFGQGTRLTVV.

The chain uses TRBV3-1 (or the pseudogene TRBV3-2) and TRBJ1-1; the match to TRBD1 covers 12 bases. The CDR3 runs to 17 residues. Germline lookup yields CDR1 LGHDT and CDR2 YNNKEL (reference sequence). J lost 5 bases, V lost 5 bases, and 12 bases had no gene match. The CDR3 here is CASSWAGTGGMRTEAFF. As DNA, the CDR3 is TGTGCCAGCAGCTGGGCCGGGACAGGGGGCATGAGAACTGAAGCTTTCTTT.

V usage is TRBV10-3 and J usage is TRBJ2-3; TRBD2 is a possible D gene (6 bases). Germline V gives CDR1 ENHRY, CDR2 SYGVKD. The CDR3 is 13 amino acids. V lost 10 bases to trimming and J lost 0 bases, with 11 bases between them. The CDR3 reads CASSGQSTDTQYF. CDR3 DNA sequence: TGTGCCAGTAGCGGCCAGAGCACAGATACGCAGTATTTT.

The chain uses TRBV27 and TRBJ2-1; D perhaps matches TRBD2 (6 bases). With 10 bases removed from V and 4 bases from J, the gap between germline ends came to 14 bases. CDR1 MNHEY and CDR2 SMNVEV come from the germline V gene (reference sequence). The CDR3 consists of 13 residues. The CDR3 sequence is CATAGPPYNEQFF. DNA for the CDR3: TGTGCCACCGCGGGGCCCCCTTACAATGAGCAGTTCTTC.

Only one count was recorded for this clone. The chain joins TRBV5-1 to TRBJ2-4, with TRBD1 matching over 9 bases. The J segment lost 4 bases and the V segment lost 2 bases, leaving 4 bases of the junction unmatched. CDR3 size: 15 residues. The germline V gene has CDR1 SGHRS and CDR2 YFSETQ. The CDR3 DNA follows: TGCGCCAGCAGCTTCGTTGGGACAGGGAAAAACATTCAGTACTTC. Its protein is CASSFVGTGKNIQYF.

The chain couples TRBV6-6 to TRBJ1-2; TRBD1 agrees at 9 bases. The CDR3 loop spans 16 amino acids. V shed 5 bases, J shed 7 bases, and the junction held 14 bases outside the gene matches. The germline CDR1 and CDR2 sequences are MNHNY and SVGAGI (reference sequence). As DNA, the CDR3 is TGTGCCAGCAGTAAGCTTGGGACAGGGATTTTTAGTGGCTACACCTTC. This gives the protein CASSKLGTGIFSGYTF.

This chain uses TRBV3-1 (or the pseudogene TRBV3-2) with TRBJ1-5, with D uncertain. The V and J ends lost 0 bases and 9 bases respectively, with 9 bases between them. CDR1 and CDR2 from the germline V gene are LGHDT and YNNKEL (reference sequence). The CDR3 is 13 residues long. CDR3 protein: CASSQDDDSPQHF. DNA of the CDR3: TGTGCCAGCAGCCAAGATGATGACTCGCCCCAGCATTTT.

The V call is TRBV6-5, the J call TRBJ1-2; D is possibly TRBD1 (5 bases). The CDR3 consists of 14 residues. Trimming shortened V by 0 bases and J by 4 bases, and 9 bases separated the two germline ends. CDR1 and CDR2 from the germline V gene are MNHEY and SVGAGI. The CDR3 sequence: CASSYSTAVYGYTF. DNA for the CDR3: TGTGCCAGCAGTTACTCGACAGCTGTCTATGGCTACACCTTC.

A single count supports this clone. The chain recombines TRBV5-1 with TRBJ1-4, with a weak D call TRBD1 (5 bases). V lost 0 bases, J lost 3 bases, and 12 bases lay in between. Germline CDR1 reads SGHRS; CDR2 reads YFSETQ. CDR3 length equals 16 residues. The CDR3 protein is CASSLASGSSNEKLFF. The CDR3 coding sequence is TGCGCCAGCAGCTTGGCCTCAGGGTCCTCTAATGAAAAACTGTTTTTT.

The chain combines TRBV14 with TRBJ2-3; a possible D gene is TRBD2 (5 bases). V lost 4 bases to trimming and J lost 0 bases, with 11 bases between them. Germline lookup yields CDR1 SGHDN and CDR2 FVKESK. The CDR3 loop spans 15 amino acids. CDR3 in DNA: TGTGCCAGCAGCCTAGGAGGCGGGAGCACAGATACGCAGTATTTT. This sequence encodes CASSLGGGSTDTQYF.

J is TRBJ2-5 and V is TRBV12-3 or TRBV12-4; D remains unclear. V shed 3 bases and J shed 5 bases, with 10 bases lying between them. The CDR3 is 13 residues long. CDR3: CASSFGAGETQYF. The CDR3 DNA is TGTGCCAGCAGTTTCGGAGCAGGCGAGACCCAGTACTTC.

This clone was counted a few times. The CDR3, as DNA: TGTGCCAGCAGCCAAAGTCTACAAGAGACCCAGTACTTC. Translating it yields CASSQSLQETQYF. The V call is TRBV3-1 (or the pseudogene TRBV3-2), the J call TRBJ2-5; D call uncertain. Trimming pared 2 bases from V and 2 bases from J, leaving 6 bases between. The germline V gene has CDR1 LGHDT and CDR2 YNNKEL (reference sequence). The CDR3 has 13 residues.

V usage is TRBV25-1 and J usage is TRBJ1-4; D not certain. The CDR3 has 15 residues. Germline CDR1 reads MGHDK; CDR2 reads SYGVNS. V lost 2 bases to trimming and J lost 5 bases, with 12 bases between them. This CDR3 reads CASSERGGLNEKLFF. For the CDR3, the DNA is TGTGCCAGCAGTGAACGGGGAGGGCTAAATGAAAAACTGTTTTTT.

The V call is TRBV30, the J call TRBJ2-6; D call uncertain. CDR1 and CDR2 from the germline V gene are GTSNPN and SVGIG (reference sequence). The CDR3 totals 13 residues. Trimming took off 2 bases at V and 0 bases at J, with 2 bases between the two ends. CDR3 residues: CAWSNSGANVLTF. The CDR3 DNA follows: TGTGCCTGGAGTAACTCTGGGGCCAACGTCCTGACTTTC. Together with reference TRBV30 and TRBJ2-6, the CDR3 gives the full variable domain: SQTIHQWPATLVQPVGSPLSLECTVEGTSNPNLYWYRQAAGRGLQLLFYSVGIGQISSEVPQNLSASRPQDRQFILSSKKLLLSDSGFYLCAWSNSGANVLTFGAGSRLTVL.

The DNA of the CDR3 is TGTGCCAGCGCCCAGGGCAGGCAATATGGCTACACCTTC. It codes for CASAQGRQYGYTF. This chain uses TRBV13 with TRBJ1-2; tentatively, D is TRBD1 (5 bases). The CDR3 has 13 amino acids. Deletions cut 8 bases from V and 5 bases from J, with 15 bases between. Germline CDR1 PRHDT, CDR2 FYEKMQ (reference sequence). Full variable domain (rest looked up from reference TRBV13 and TRBJ1-2): AAGVIQSPRHLIKEKRETATLKCYPIPRHDTVYWYQQGPGQDPQFLISFYEKMQSDKGSIPDRFSAQQFSDYHSELNMSSLELGDSALYFCASAQGRQYGYTFGSGTRLTVV.